The TCR beta chain described here comes from a study of blood T cell repertoires in COVID-19. About the study: PBMCs, B-cell-depleted T cells, or T cells were the source of the cDNA or gDNA that made up the material.

Germline lookup yields CDR1 LNHNV and CDR2 YYDKDF (reference sequence). V was pared by 1 base and J by 5 bases, with 17 bases between. This CDR3 has 16 residues. The data were produced by immunoSEQ multiplex PCR, yet TCRdb's version contains in-frame clones alone and is incomplete. Here the sample spans 250,000 to 350,000 clones, approximately 90% being singletons. This receptor was taken from a woman in her fifties or sixties with acute or convalescent COVID-19. This sequence joins TRBV15 and TRBJ1-2, with D uncertain. The sample taken for sequencing was peripheral blood. The CDR3 protein is CATSRAQINSPYGYTF. CDR3 nucleotide sequence: TGTGCCACCAGCAGAGCTCAGATAAACAGTCCGTATGGCTACACCTTC.